The rows below give T cell receptor beta chains drawn from one sample of a study of blood T cell repertoires in COVID-19. Profiling relied on immunoSEQ multiplex PCR, and the TCRdb table lists in-frame clones only, not all of them. The sample shows fewer than 200,000 clones, about 88% of them seen only once. The sequencing input was peripheral blood. All receptors derive from a young man who had recovered from COVID-19. CDR3s include the opening cysteine and the closing phenylalanine or tryptophan. D genes are given only for firm matches. A row's size may be missing; if present it is once, few, many or a size class.

>.|TRBJ1-1|.|TRBV9
TGTGCCAGCAGCGGGGGCCCGGGAGGCACTGAAGCTTTCTTT
CASSGGPGGTEAFF
>TRBD1|TRBJ1-5|.|TRBV15
TGTGCCACCAGCAGACCGAGAGGTGGGACAGGGGGTCAGCCCCAGCATTTT
CATSRPRGGTGGQPQHF
>.|TRBJ1-2|.|TRBV19
TGTGCCAGTAGTATTACCCCGACCGGTCAGGTCTATGGCTACACCTTC
CASSITPTGQVYGYTF
>TRBD2|TRBJ2-7|.|TRBV19
TGTGCCAGTAGTATAATCGGGGGGGCCTACGAGCAGTACTTC
CASSIIGGAYEQYF
>.|TRBJ2-7|.|TRBV19
TGTGCCAGTAGTATAGTCAAGGGGATCTACGAGCAGTACTTC
CASSIVKGIYEQYF
>TRBD1|TRBJ1-6|.|TRBV7-8
TGTGCCAGCTGGCAGGGGGCGAGCAATTCACCCCTCCACTTT
CASWQGASNSPLHF
>TRBD1|TRBJ1-1|once|TRBV11-2
TGTGCCAGCAGCCCAAACCAGGACAGGGGCACTGAAGCTTTCTTT
CASSPNQDRGTEAFF
>TRBD1|TRBJ1-2|.|TRBV18
TGTGCCAGCGCCCCGGGACAGGTCCCCTATGGCTACACCTTC
CASAPGQVPYGYTF
>.|TRBJ2-7|.|TRBV4-1
TGCGCCAGCAGCCAAGATGGGCCCCGCTACGAGCAGTACTTC
CASSQDGPRYEQYF
>TRBD1|TRBJ2-7|.|TRBV6-5
TGTGCCAGCAAACTCGGGACAGACTACGAGCAGTACTTC
CASKLGTDYEQYF
>TRBD2|TRBJ2-2|.|TRBV29-1
TGCAGCGTTGAAGATCTCGCGGGAGGGGGCGGGGAGCTGTTTTTT
CSVEDLAGGGGELFF
>.|TRBJ2-6|once|TRBV5-4
TGTGCCAGCAGCCAAGGGGTGGCTGGGGCCAACGTCCTGACTTTC
CASSQGVAGANVLTF
>TRBD1|TRBJ2-3|.|TRBV6-5
TGTGCCAGCAGGGGGGACAGGGAAAATACGCAGTATTTT
CASRGDRENTQYF
>TRBD2|TRBJ2-1|.|TRBV5-8
TGTGCCAGCAGCCCCTCAACTAGCGGGGTCTCCTACAATGAGCAGTTCTTC
CASSPSTSGVSYNEQFF
>.|TRBJ1-2|.|TRBV27
TGTGCCAGCAGGAGGACAGAACACTATGGCTACACCTTC
CASRRTEHYGYTF
>.|TRBJ1-1|.|TRBV18
TGTGCCAGCTCCCCAGGGAGGACTGAAGCTTTCTTT
CASSPGRTEAFF
>.|TRBJ2-7|.|TRBV12-3/TRBV12-4
TGTGCCAGCAGTCTAAGACAGGAATGGCAGTACTTC
CASSLRQEWQYF
>TRBD1|TRBJ2-7|.|TRBV15
TGTGCCACCAGCAGAGGTTCTACAGGGGACCACGAGCAGTACTTC
CATSRGSTGDHEQYF
>TRBD1|TRBJ2-3|.|TRBV28
TGTGCCAGCAGTCGCGTGCGAACAGGGGCAACAGATACGCAGTATTTT
CASSRVRTGATDTQYF
>TRBD1|TRBJ2-2|.|TRBV5-5
TGTGCCAGCAGCTCCCCTAGGGGGCCGAACACCGGGGAGCTGTTTTTT
CASSSPRGPNTGELFF
>TRBD2|TRBJ2-1|.|TRBV4-3
TGCGCCAGCAGCCAAGTCCTAGCGGGAGTTTTATCCCACAATGAGCAGTTCTTC
CASSQVLAGVLSHNEQFF
>TRBD1|TRBJ1-1|few|TRBV7-9
TGTGCCAGCAACCTTGGGACAGTGAACACTGAAGCTTTCTTT
CASNLGTVNTEAFF
>TRBD1|TRBJ1-6|.|TRBV5-1
TGCGCCAGCAGCCAGGGACAGGGGGCGACTTCACCCCTCCACTTT
CASSQGQGATSPLHF
>.|TRBJ2-1|.|TRBV29-1
TGCAGCGTTGAACGAGGTAGGAGCTCCTACAATGAGCAGTTCTTC
CSVERGRSSYNEQFF
>TRBD2|TRBJ2-1|.|TRBV2
TGTGCCAGCAGTGAAGAGTTGGGACTAGCGGGAGTGAATTACAATGAGCAGTTCTTC
CASSEELGLAGVNYNEQFF
>.|TRBJ2-7|.|TRBV5-5
TGTGCCAGCAGCTTGGCTCAGGGTGGCTACGAGCAGTACTTC
CASSLAQGGYEQYF
>TRBD1|TRBJ2-7|.|TRBV4-1
TGCGCCAGCAGCCAAGTCCCGGACAGGGCTTCCTACGAGCAGTACTTC
CASSQVPDRASYEQYF
>.|TRBJ2-3|.|TRBV15
TGTGCCACCAGCAGAGGGCCAAAAGACACAGATACGCAGTATTTT
CATSRGPKDTDTQYF
>TRBD2|TRBJ2-7|.|TRBV6-5
TGTGCCAGCAGTCGAACTAGCGGGACGAGCAGGGAGCAGTACTTC
CASSRTSGTSREQYF
>TRBD1|TRBJ2-7|.|TRBV7-8
TGTGCCAGCAGCTACAAACCAACGGGACAGGTTCTAACCTACGAGCAGTACTTC
CASSYKPTGQVLTYEQYF
>.|TRBJ2-3|.|TRBV6-5
TGTGCCAGCAGTTACGGAAAGGGGACAGATACGCAGTATTTT
CASSYGKGTDTQYF
>TRBD2|TRBJ2-1|few|TRBV7-7
TGTGCTAGCAGCTTAGCGACAGCGGGAGTCGATGAGCAGTTCTTC
CASSLATAGVDEQFF
>TRBD2|TRBJ2-7|.|TRBV5-1
TGCGCCAGCAGCTTGGGGGGAGCGGGACCCTCCTACGAGCAGTACTTC
CASSLGGAGPSYEQYF
>TRBD1|TRBJ1-2|.|TRBV3-1/TRBV3-2
TGTGCCAGCAGCCAATGGACAGGGGGCGACTATGGCTACACCTTC
CASSQWTGGDYGYTF
>.|TRBJ2-2|.|TRBV19
TGTGCCAGTAGTACCCCGGGACATAACACCGGGGAGCTGTTTTTT
CASSTPGHNTGELFF
>.|TRBJ2-1|.|TRBV7-2
TGTGCCAGCAGCTTAAGACAAACCTCCTTCAATGAGCAGTTCTTC
CASSLRQTSFNEQFF
>TRBD1|TRBJ2-3|.|TRBV7-8
TGTGCCAGCAGCCGACCTTCGACAGGGCGGAGCACAGATACGCAGTATTTT
CASSRPSTGRSTDTQYF
>.|TRBJ1-1|.|TRBV7-2
TGTGCCAGCAGCTTTAGACAGGCTAACACTGAAGCTTTCTTT
CASSFRQANTEAFF
>.|TRBJ1-2|.|TRBV6-2/TRBV6-3
TGTGCCAGCAGTTACGCACAGGGATTCGGGTATGGCTACACCTTC
CASSYAQGFGYGYTF
>.|TRBJ1-2|.|TRBV12-3/TRBV12-4
TGTGCCAGCAGTTCCATTCTCGGCTATGGCTACACCTTC
CASSSILGYGYTF
>.|TRBJ2-5|.|TRBV6-1
TGTGCCAGCAGTGAAGTGGCCGGGACAAGGGAGACCCAGTACTTC
CASSEVAGTRETQYF
>TRBD1|TRBJ2-3|.|TRBV7-9
TGTGCCAGCAGCCGTACAGGGGGTAGTACAGATACGCAGTATTTT
CASSRTGGSTDTQYF
>TRBD1|TRBJ2-2|.|TRBV6-2/TRBV6-3
TGTGCCAGCAGTTACCCGACAGGGGAAAGGGACGGGGAGCTGTTTTTT
CASSYPTGERDGELFF
>TRBD1|TRBJ1-1|.|TRBV9
TGTGCCAGCAGCGCCCGACAGGGTCGGACTGAAGCTTTCTTT
CASSARQGRTEAFF
>.|TRBJ2-5|.|TRBV7-8
TGTGCCAGCAGACTCCGGGACTTCGAAGAGACCCAGTACTTC
CASRLRDFEETQYF
>.|TRBJ1-5|.|TRBV3-1/TRBV3-2
TGTGCCAGCAGCCAAGGAATGGCCAATCAGCCCCAGCATTTT
CASSQGMANQPQHF
>TRBD2|TRBJ2-7|few|TRBV20-1
TGCAGTGCTAGTATCGCGGGAGAGGACTACGAGCAGTACTTC
CSASIAGEDYEQYF